This T cell receptor (beta chain) was captured in a study of blood T cell repertoires in COVID-19. Profiling relied on immunoSEQ multiplex PCR, and the TCRdb table lists in-frame clones only, not all of them. The profile shows over 35,000 clones, over 85% of them singletons. This clone was observed a single time. The source material was peripheral blood. The receptor was isolated from a man in his 70s with active COVID-19.

CDR3 bases: TGTGCCAGCTCACCGTCTAGCTCCTACAATGAGCAGTTCTTC. The encoded protein is CASSPSSSYNEQFF. The rearrangement links TRBV18 to TRBJ2-1; D unclear. Germline assignment: CDR1 KGHSH and CDR2 LQKENI. Between the trimmed V and J ends, which lost 3 bases and 0 bases, there was a span of 6 bases. This CDR3 has 14 amino acids. The variable domain in full, with the rest retrieved from reference TRBV18 and TRBJ2-1, is NAGVMQNPRHLVRRRGQEARLRCSPMKGHSHVYWYRQLPEEGLKFMVYLQKENIIDESGMPKERFSAEFPKEGPSILRIQQVVRGDSAAYFCASSPSSSYNEQFFGPGTRLTVL.